This is a list of T cell receptor beta chains from one sample in a study of TIL therapy for anti-PD-1-resistant metastatic lung cancer. Assay used: immunoSEQ multiplex PCR; TCRdb lists only in-frame clones, some missing. The sample has around 50,000 clones; roughly 80% are singletons. The sequencing here drew on blood, taken at baseline. These receptors all come from a person aged 25-79 years with non-small cell lung cancer. CDR3s include the opening cysteine and the closing phenylalanine or tryptophan. The D gene is left open where the match is weak. Size is stated for part of the rows, as once, few or many counts, or as a class when the clone is expanded.

cdr3_length d_call j_call v_call clone_size cdr3_aa cdr3_nt
15 NA TRBJ1-2 TRBV4-2 NA CASSLHRDTNYGYTF TGTGCCAGCAGCCTACACAGGGATACTAACTATGGCTACACCTTC
14 NA TRBJ2-7 TRBV7-2 NA CASSLDHGSYEQYF TGTGCCAGCAGCTTAGACCACGGATCCTACGAGCAGTACTTC
13 NA TRBJ2-2 TRBV5-6 NA CASSLESPGELFF TGTGCCAGCAGCTTGGAATCGCCCGGGGAGCTGTTTTTT
17 TRBD1 TRBJ1-4 TRBV12-5 few CASGPGSRGTGDEKLFF TGTGCTAGTGGTCCGGGGAGCAGGGGGACAGGGGATGAAAAACTGTTTTTT
16 NA TRBJ1-1 TRBV11-3 NA CASSPPKRGMNTEAFF TGTGCCAGCAGCCCCCCCAAGCGGGGAATGAACACTGAAGCTTTCTTT
13 NA TRBJ1-5 TRBV9 NA CASSTAGSQPQHF TGTGCCAGCAGCACGGCGGGAAGTCAGCCCCAGCATTTT
12 TRBD1 TRBJ1-1 TRBV28 few CASRKRDSEAFF TGTGCCAGCAGAAAAAGGGACAGTGAAGCTTTCTTT
14 NA TRBJ1-1 TRBV19 few CASTQVPMNTEAFF TGTGCCAGTACCCAGGTGCCAATGAACACTGAAGCTTTCTTT
14 NA TRBJ1-6 TRBV2 NA CASSPNPGNSPLHF TGTGCCAGCAGTCCAAACCCGGGGAATTCACCCCTCCACTTT
15 TRBD1 TRBJ1-2 TRBV7-2 NA CASSPGTGGKYGYTF TGTGCCAGCAGCCCAGGGACAGGGGGGAAATATGGCTACACCTTC
17 TRBD2 TRBJ2-7 TRBV9 NA CASSVGSGRAGDYEQYF TGTGCCAGCAGCGTGGGTAGCGGGAGGGCCGGGGACTACGAGCAGTACTTC
15 NA TRBJ2-1 TRBV11-2 NA CASSLGGPPYNEQFF TGTGCCAGCAGCTTAGGGGGGCCCCCCTACAATGAGCAGTTCTTC
20 NA TRBJ2-6 TRBV7-8 NA CASSSRRRGTWGSGANVLTF TGTGCCAGCAGCTCCAGAAGGAGAGGGACTTGGGGGTCTGGGGCCAACGTCCTGACTTTC
13 TRBD1 TRBJ2-7 TRBV10-3 NA CAIRGTGLNEQYF TGTGCCATCAGGGGGACAGGGCTGAACGAGCAGTACTTC
11 NA TRBJ2-5 TRBV30 NA CAWSAEETQYF TGTGCCTGGAGTGCGGAAGAGACCCAGTACTTC
15 NA TRBJ1-6 TRBV5-1 few CASSPLAGVNSPLHF TGCGCCAGCAGCCCCCTCGCGGGGGTAAATTCACCCCTCCACTTT
19 NA TRBJ2-5 TRBV11-2 NA CASSLYVRGLASRRETQYF TGTGCCAGCAGCTTATACGTTAGGGGGCTAGCGAGTAGGAGAGAGACCCAGTACTTC
18 NA TRBJ1-2 TRBV19 NA CASSISVDRPSGNYGYTF TGTGCCAGTAGTATTTCGGTTGATAGGCCTAGCGGAAACTATGGCTACACCTTC
13 NA TRBJ1-1 TRBV6-4 NA CASSKSGNTEAFF TGTGCCAGCAGTAAATCAGGAAACACTGAAGCTTTCTTT
19 TRBD2 TRBJ2-2 TRBV4-1 NA CASTFPGTSARRDTGELFF TGCGCCAGCACTTTTCCCGGGACTAGCGCCCGGAGGGACACCGGGGAGCTGTTTTTT
18 TRBD1 TRBJ2-3 TRBV5-4 NA CASSLRTGGAYSTDTQYF TGTGCCAGCAGTCTGCGGACAGGGGGCGCGTATAGCACAGATACGCAGTATTTT
16 NA TRBJ1-1 TRBV15 NA CATSRGSAGSDTEAFF TGTGCCACCAGCAGAGGGTCAGCAGGGTCGGACACTGAAGCTTTCTTT
14 NA TRBJ1-2 TRBV30 once CAWTLPQINYGYTF TGTGCCTGGACCCTACCCCAAATAAACTATGGCTACACCTTC
15 NA TRBJ2-2 TRBV2 NA CASSEYRVWTGELFF TGTGCCAGCAGTGAATATAGGGTTTGGACCGGGGAGCTGTTTTTT
12 NA TRBJ1-2 TRBV6-1 NA CASSEWVAGYTF TGTGCCAGCAGTGAGTGGGTAGCTGGCTACACCTTC
17 TRBD1 TRBJ1-2 TRBV4-2 NA CASSQEPGQGAYYGYTF TGTGCCAGCAGCCAAGAACCGGGACAGGGGGCTTACTATGGCTACACCTTC
15 NA TRBJ2-5 TRBV5-1 NA CASSPDWTVQETQYF TGCGCCAGCAGCCCGGATTGGACAGTACAAGAGACCCAGTACTTC
15 NA TRBJ2-5 TRBV7-2 NA CASNRGSATQETQYF TGTGCCAGCAACCGAGGGAGTGCCACCCAAGAGACCCAGTACTTC
15 TRBD1 TRBJ2-7 TRBV2 few CASSVGQGLGYEQYF TGTGCCAGCAGTGTCGGACAGGGGTTAGGCTACGAGCAGTACTTC